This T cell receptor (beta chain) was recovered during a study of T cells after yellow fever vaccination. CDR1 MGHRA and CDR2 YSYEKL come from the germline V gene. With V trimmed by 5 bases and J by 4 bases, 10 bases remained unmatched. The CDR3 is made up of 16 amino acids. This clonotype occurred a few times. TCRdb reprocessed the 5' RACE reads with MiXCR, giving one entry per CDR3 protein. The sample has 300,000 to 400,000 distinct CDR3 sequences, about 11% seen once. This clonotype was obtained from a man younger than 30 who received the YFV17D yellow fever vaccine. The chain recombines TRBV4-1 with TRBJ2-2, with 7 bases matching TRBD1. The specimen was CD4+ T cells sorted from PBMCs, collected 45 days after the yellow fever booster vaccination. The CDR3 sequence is CASSAKGQLTTGELFF. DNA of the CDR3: TGCGCCAGCAGCGCGAAGGGACAGCTAACCACCGGGGAGCTGTTTTTT.